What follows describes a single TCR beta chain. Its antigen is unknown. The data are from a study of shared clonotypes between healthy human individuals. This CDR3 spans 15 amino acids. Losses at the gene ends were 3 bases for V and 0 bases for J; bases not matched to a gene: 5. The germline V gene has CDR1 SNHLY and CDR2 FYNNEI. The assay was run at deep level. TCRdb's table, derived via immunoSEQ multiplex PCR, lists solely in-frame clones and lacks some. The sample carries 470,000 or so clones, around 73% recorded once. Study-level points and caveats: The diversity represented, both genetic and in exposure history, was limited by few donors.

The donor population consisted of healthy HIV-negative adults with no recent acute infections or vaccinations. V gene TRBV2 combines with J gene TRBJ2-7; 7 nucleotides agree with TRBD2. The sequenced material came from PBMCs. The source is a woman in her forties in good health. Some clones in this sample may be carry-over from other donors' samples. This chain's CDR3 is CASSEIIAGSYEQYF. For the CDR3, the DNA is TGTGCCAGCAGTGAGATAATAGCGGGCTCCTACGAGCAGTACTTC.